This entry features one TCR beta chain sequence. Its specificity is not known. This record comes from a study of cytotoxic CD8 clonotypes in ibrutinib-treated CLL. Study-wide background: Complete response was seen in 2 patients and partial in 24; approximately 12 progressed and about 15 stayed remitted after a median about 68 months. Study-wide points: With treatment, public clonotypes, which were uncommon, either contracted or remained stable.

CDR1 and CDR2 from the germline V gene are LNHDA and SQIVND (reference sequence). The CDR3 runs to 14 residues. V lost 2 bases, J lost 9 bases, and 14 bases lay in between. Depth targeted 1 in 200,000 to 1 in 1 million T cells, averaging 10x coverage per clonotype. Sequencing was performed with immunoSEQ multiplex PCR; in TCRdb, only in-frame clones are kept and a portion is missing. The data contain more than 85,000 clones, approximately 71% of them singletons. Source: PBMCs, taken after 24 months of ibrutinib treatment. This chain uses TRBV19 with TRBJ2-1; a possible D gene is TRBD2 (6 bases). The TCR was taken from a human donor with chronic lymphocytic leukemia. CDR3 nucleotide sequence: TGTGCCAGTAGTATAAAGGGACTGGGGGGTGAGCAGTTCTTC. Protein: CASSIKGLGGEQFF.